This T cell receptor beta chain was sequenced during a study of blood T cells in healthy people across ages. Study background: Through template switching, about one barcoded beta molecule was captured per two T cells, as measured in model experiments.

Alongside a J-beta primer mix, a sample-barcoded 5' primer served in a second PCR lasting about 6 to 12 cycles. A tag from a template-switch adaptor with 12 random nucleotides marked each cDNA molecule. Each CDR3 protein is one row after TCRdb ran MiXCR on the 5' RACE reads. This sample has over 600,000 distinct CDR3 sequences, with 56% found just once. Trimming removed 6 bases from V and 3 bases from J, with 14 bases in between. This CDR3 is 13 amino acids long. Germline loops: CDR1 SQVTM, CDR2 ANQGSEA. Concerning this clonotype itself: Its cognate antigen is unknown.

Extracted total RNA amounted to at least 5 micrograms for each sample. Findings and caveats of the study: Using unsorted PBMCs precluded a conclusive naive versus antigen-experienced comparison.

The chain has TRBV29-1 and TRBJ1-2; D remains unclear. The receptor was isolated from a man aged 35 to 55 in good health. What was sequenced was blood. The CDR3 loop reads CSVTKEGDYGYTF. For the CDR3, the DNA is TGCAGCGTCACAAAGGAGGGAGACTATGGCTACACCTTC.